This entry features one T cell receptor (beta chain) sequence. Its target is unknown. This entry is derived from a study of T cell clonotyping in hematopoietic cell transplantation. Study-wide context: Recipients' pretransplant samples followed cytoreduction.

Time point of the sample: recipient sample about 28 days before transplant, after cytoreduction. Recipients were bled about 28 days pretransplant and at posttransplant days 30, 100, 180. Deletions cut 2 bases from V and 5 bases from J, with 12 bases between. In germline, CDR1 is SGHVS, CDR2 FNYEAQ. The CDR3 spans 14 residues. The repertoire was sequenced with immunoSEQ multiplex PCR; TCRdb's copy has only in-frame clones and lacks some. The sample carries tens of thousands of clones, under 90% recorded once. Findings and caveats of the study: Broader posttransplant TCR repertoire diversity was predicted by graft donor and pretransplant recipient Inverse Simpson Index values. After transplant, recipient diversity fell while pathologically expanded clonotypes grew through day 180.

The sample in question was peripheral blood mononuclear cells, obtained before stem cell transplant. V gene TRBV7-6 combines with J gene TRBJ2-5; D is perhaps TRBD2 (6 bases). This sequence originates from a man between 60 and 75 years old with biphenotypic leukemia. Some clones in this sample may be carry-over from other donors' samples. CDR3 sequence (DNA): TGTGCCAGCAGCTTAAGGACTATTCGGGAGACCCAGTACTTC. Its translation is CASSLRTIRETQYF.